The entry that follows covers one TCR beta chain sequence. This receptor's antigen is unknown. Nothing much larger sits one base from this clone, and base qualities are not available. Taken with the paper, the label for time point translates to: tumor resected at nephrectomy. The sample's treatment or condition, from its label and the paper: treatment-naive control, cytoreductive nephrectomy. Control tumors came from treatment-naive renal cell carcinoma patients who underwent cytoreductive nephrectomy without prior radiation. Renal cell carcinoma with clear cell pathology was present in all patients. The control tumors used for TCR sequencing were from several females and more than 10 males, were resected between 2011 and 2014, and had a median patient age of around 56 years (range roughly 40 to 85). Tumors were dissociated mechanically, digested with collagenase/hyaluronidase at 37 degrees C, processed in gentleMACS C tubes, and stored in liquid nitrogen. The QIAamp DNA Blood Mini Kit (Qiagen) was used to prepare genomic DNA for TCR sequencing. The analyses included only samples that passed all quality control checks.

The data are from a study of radiation and T cells in renal cell carcinoma (TCRdb year 2020). For context, the study as a whole: A total of fewer than 55 samples underwent TCR beta sequencing, made up of some 26 tumors and some 27 peripheral blood samples. A total of 4,016,671 unique CDR3 nucleotide sequences, encoding 2.5 million to 3 million unique CDR3 amino acid sequences, were found across all 50 or so samples. The paper's findings and limits, for the study overall: Higher TCR clonality was observed in irradiated tumors than in controls, with an average of approximately 50% of the repertoire accounted for by the top 100 clonotypes, compared with around 40% in nephrectomy-only tumors. Compared with control tumors, irradiated tumors had a greater number of dominant CDR3 motifs, and those motifs took up a bigger portion of the repertoire. The single-armed trial design could not address effects of radiation dose or scheduling on the TCR repertoire. Because only small tumor regions of 0.8 to 1 g were available, the study did not capture intratumoral heterogeneity.

The CDR3 starts with the cysteine, ends with the phenylalanine, and has 12 residues. The entry retains the CDR3 DNA only, 36 bases that are in frame from base 1. CDR1 and CDR2 are read off the germline V gene (reference sequence) as SGHNT and YYREEE. V was cut back by 5 bases and J by 7 bases, leaving a gap of 10 bases between them. The immunoSEQ kit was used, according to the manufacturer's recommendations, to generate TCR beta libraries from genomic DNA. To prepare libraries, a first multiplex PCR with proprietary primers was run, followed by a second PCR that added unique barcodes, and a bead cleanup was done after each round. Each sample batch included a kit-provided positive control reaction and a negative control reaction. The final libraries were assessed on an Agilent 4200 TapeStation D1000 ScreenTape, pooled by volume, and quantified by qPCR. An Illumina NextSeq500 fitted with a MidOutput 150-cycle cartridge performed the sequencing, running 156 Read1 cycles and 15 Index1 cycles with the kit's custom primers. The pooled library was loaded at approximately 1 pM, with a roughly 22% PhiX control spiked in. Regarding the original processing steps: Vendor-processed data were analyzed in R, and a clonotype was defined as all T cells sharing the same CDR3 nucleotide sequence. For clone abundance analyses, frequencies were normalized to the 10,000 most abundant clones per sample. Public T cell clones, which averaged fewer than five per sample, were removed prior to analysis. The dominant motif analysis was done with ImmunoMap using the PAM10 matrix, a gap penalty of 30, and a homology threshold of 0.3, and motifs with a cumulative frequency of at least 0.01 were considered dominant. TCRdb provides this immuneACCESS table in a form limited to in-frame rearrangements. Some clones are lacking; in checked studies, under half of them reflect an unresolved V gene, and why the rest are absent is not known. V and J calls and clone size are those listed in that table; D and trimming were worked out from the DNA. This sample gives more than 14,000 clones in total; around 62% of them show up just once. The top ten hold roughly 15% of the sample.

The rearrangement joined TRBV5-4 to TRBJ2-1, with a weak D call of TRBD1 (6 bases match). The clonotype comes from a man aged 60 to 75 with renal cell carcinoma. The starting material was tumor tissue, obtained from a patient whose treatment was nephrectomy without radiotherapy. The CDR3 protein: CASSYTGNEQFF. The nucleotide sequence reads TGTGCCAGCAGTTATACAGGGAATGAGCAGTTCTTC. With the rest looked up from the reference TRBV5-4 and TRBJ2-1 genes rather than sequenced, the full variable domain is ETGVTQSPTHLIKTRGQQVTLRCSSQSGHNTVSWYQQALGQGPQFIFQYYREEENGRGNFPPRFSGLQFPNYSSELNVNALELDDSALYLCASSYTGNEQFFGPGTRLTVL.